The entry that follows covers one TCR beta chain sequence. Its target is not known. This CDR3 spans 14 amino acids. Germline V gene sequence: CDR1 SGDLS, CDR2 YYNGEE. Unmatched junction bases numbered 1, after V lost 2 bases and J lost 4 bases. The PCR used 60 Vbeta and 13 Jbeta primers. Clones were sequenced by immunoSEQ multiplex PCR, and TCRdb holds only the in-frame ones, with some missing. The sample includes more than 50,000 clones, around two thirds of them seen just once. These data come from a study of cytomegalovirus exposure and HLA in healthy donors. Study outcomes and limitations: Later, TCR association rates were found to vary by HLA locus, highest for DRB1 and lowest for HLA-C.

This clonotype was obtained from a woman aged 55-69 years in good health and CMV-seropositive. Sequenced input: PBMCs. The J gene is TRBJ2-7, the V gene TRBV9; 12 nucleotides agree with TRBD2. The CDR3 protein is CASSVGTSGYEQYF. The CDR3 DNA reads TGTGCCAGCAGCGTCGGGACTAGCGGGTACGAGCAGTACTTC. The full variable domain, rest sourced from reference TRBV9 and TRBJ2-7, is DSGVTQTPKHLITATGQRVTLRCSPRSGDLSVYWYQQSLDQGLQFLIQYYNGEERAKGNILERFSAQQFPDLHSELNLSSLELGDSALYFCASSVGTSGYEQYFGPGTRLTVT.